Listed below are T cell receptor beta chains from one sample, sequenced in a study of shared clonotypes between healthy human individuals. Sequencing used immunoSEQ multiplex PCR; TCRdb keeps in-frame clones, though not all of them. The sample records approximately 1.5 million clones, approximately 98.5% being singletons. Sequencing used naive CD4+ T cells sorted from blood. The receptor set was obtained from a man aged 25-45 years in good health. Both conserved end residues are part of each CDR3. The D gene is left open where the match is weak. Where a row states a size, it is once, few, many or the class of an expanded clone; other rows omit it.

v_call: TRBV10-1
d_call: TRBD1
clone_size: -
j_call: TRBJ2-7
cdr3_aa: CASSWDSGYEQYF
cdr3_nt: TGCGCCAGCAGTTGGGACAGCGGCTACGAGCAGTACTTC

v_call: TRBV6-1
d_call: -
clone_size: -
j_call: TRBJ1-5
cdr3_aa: CASRAGSGPQHF
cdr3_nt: TGTGCCAGCAGGGCGGGAAGTGGGCCCCAGCATTTT

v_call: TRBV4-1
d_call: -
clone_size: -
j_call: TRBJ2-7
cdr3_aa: CASSRHPPLSYEQYF
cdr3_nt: TGCGCCAGCAGCCGGCACCCCCCACTCTCCTACGAGCAGTACTTC

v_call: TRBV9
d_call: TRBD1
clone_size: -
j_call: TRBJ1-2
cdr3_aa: CASSKTGDRGRGYTF
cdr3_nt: TGTGCCAGCAGCAAAACAGGAGACAGGGGGCGCGGGTACACCTTC

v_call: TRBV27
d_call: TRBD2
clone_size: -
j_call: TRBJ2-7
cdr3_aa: CASSPLGLAGVRKYF
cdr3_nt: TGTGCCAGCAGTCCCTTGGGACTAGCGGGAGTGAGGAAGTACTTC

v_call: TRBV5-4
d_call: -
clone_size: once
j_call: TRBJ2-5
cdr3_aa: CASSLRSKETQYF
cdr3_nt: TGTGCCAGCAGCTTGAGGTCTAAGGAGACCCAGTACTTC

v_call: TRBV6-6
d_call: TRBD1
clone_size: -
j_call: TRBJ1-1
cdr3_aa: CASSQTTGAEAFF
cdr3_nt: TGTGCCAGCAGTCAAACAACAGGGGCTGAAGCTTTCTTT

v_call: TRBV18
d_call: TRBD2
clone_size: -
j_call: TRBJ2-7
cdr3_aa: CASSTTPSGRGSYEQYF
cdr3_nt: TGTGCCAGCTCAACAACCCCTAGCGGGAGAGGGTCCTACGAGCAGTACTTC

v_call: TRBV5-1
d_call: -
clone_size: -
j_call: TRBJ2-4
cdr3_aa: CASSLVDFAEKNIQYF
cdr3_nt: TGCGCCAGCAGCTTGGTGGACTTCGCGGAAAAAAACATTCAGTACTTC

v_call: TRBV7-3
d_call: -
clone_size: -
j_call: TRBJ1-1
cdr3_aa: CASSFGGQGRTEAFF
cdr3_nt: TGTGCCAGCAGCTTTGGTGGGCAGGGGAGGACTGAAGCTTTCTTT

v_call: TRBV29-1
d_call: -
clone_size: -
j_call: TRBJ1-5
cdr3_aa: CSVGGGGQPQHF
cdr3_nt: TGCAGCGTAGGCGGGGGAGGTCAGCCCCAGCATTTT

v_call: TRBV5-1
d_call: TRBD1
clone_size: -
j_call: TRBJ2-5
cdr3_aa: CASSASGTGGEETQYF
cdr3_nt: TGCGCCAGCAGTGCTTCAGGGACAGGGGGCGAAGAGACCCAGTACTTC

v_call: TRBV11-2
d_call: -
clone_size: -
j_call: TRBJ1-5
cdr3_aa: CASSYTRAGRNQPQHF
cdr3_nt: TGTGCCAGCAGCTACACCAGGGCAGGCAGGAATCAGCCCCAGCATTTT

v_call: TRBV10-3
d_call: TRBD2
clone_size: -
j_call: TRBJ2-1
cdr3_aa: CAISEGREIEQFF
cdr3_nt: TGTGCCATCAGTGAAGGGCGGGAGATTGAGCAGTTCTTC

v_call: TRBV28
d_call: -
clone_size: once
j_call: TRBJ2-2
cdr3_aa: CASTPPGHSTGELFF
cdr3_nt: TGTGCCAGCACCCCACCGGGACATAGCACCGGGGAGCTGTTTTTT

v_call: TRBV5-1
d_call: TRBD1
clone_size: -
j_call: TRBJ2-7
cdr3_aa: CASSSDRGGYEQYF
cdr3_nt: TGCGCCAGCAGCTCCGACAGGGGGGGCTACGAGCAGTACTTC

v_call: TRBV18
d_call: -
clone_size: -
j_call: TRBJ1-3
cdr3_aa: CASSLGPRHGNTIYF
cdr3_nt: TGTGCCAGCTCACTAGGACCACGGCATGGAAACACCATATATTTT

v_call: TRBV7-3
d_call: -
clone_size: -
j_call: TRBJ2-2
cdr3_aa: CASSTYSTGELFF
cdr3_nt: TGTGCCAGCAGCACATACAGCACCGGGGAGCTGTTTTTT

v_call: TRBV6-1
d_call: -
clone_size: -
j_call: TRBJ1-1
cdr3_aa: CAARFTTGITEAFF
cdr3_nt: TGTGCCGCCCGGTTTACAACAGGCATAACTGAAGCTTTCTTT

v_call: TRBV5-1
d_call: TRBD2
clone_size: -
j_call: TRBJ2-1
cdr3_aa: CASSFRLAGAHEQFF
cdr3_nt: TGCGCCAGCAGCTTCCGACTAGCGGGAGCCCATGAGCAGTTCTTC

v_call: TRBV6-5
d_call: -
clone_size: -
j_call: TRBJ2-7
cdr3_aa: CASSYFSADEQYF
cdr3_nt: TGTGCCAGCAGTTACTTCTCGGCGGACGAGCAGTACTTC

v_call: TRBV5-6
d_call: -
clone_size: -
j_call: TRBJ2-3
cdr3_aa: CASHRGSTDTQYF
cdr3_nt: TGTGCCAGCCACCGGGGCAGCACAGATACGCAGTATTTT

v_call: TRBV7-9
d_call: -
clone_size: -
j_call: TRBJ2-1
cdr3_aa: CASSLGVAAYNEQFF
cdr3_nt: TGTGCCAGCAGCTTAGGGGTAGCGGCCTACAATGAGCAGTTCTTC

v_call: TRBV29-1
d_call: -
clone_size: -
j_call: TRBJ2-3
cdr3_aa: CSTTFFRGSADTQYF
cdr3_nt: TGCAGCACGACCTTTTTTAGAGGGAGCGCAGATACGCAGTATTTT